This is a list of T cell receptor beta chains from one sample in a study of blood T cell repertoires in COVID-19. Generated by immunoSEQ multiplex PCR, the TCRdb table keeps only in-frame clones and is missing some. Among 300,000 or so clones listed, approximately 87% were seen once. Sequencing was done on a sample of peripheral blood. The receptors originated from a woman in her twenties or thirties with COVID-19, enrolled during active disease. Both conserved end residues are part of each CDR3. Each record gives: CDR3 protein, CDR3 DNA, D gene, J gene, CDR3 length, V gene, clone size. D genes are given only for firm matches. Clone size, where shown, is once, few, many, or a class for clones that have expanded.

CASSTRQGTYGYTF	TGTGCCAGTAGTACGCGACAGGGAACCTATGGCTACACCTTC	TRBD1	TRBJ1-2	14	TRBV19	NA
CASSVDGEAGELFF	TGTGCCAGCAGTGTAGATGGCGAGGCCGGGGAGCTGTTTTTT	NA	TRBJ2-2	14	TRBV6-4	NA
CASSLIPSAEAFF	TGTGCCAGCAGCTTGATCCCTAGTGCCGAAGCTTTCTTT	NA	TRBJ1-1	13	TRBV5-8	once
CASSEGTGVLRLAYEQYF	TGTGCCAGCAGTGAAGGGACAGGGGTCCTCCGCCTTGCCTACGAGCAGTACTTC	TRBD1	TRBJ2-7	18	TRBV6-1	NA
CASSFPTGIRANEQFF	TGTGCCAGCAGTTTTCCCACAGGGATTCGGGCTAATGAGCAGTTCTTC	NA	TRBJ2-1	16	TRBV28	NA
CASNGGTEAFF	TGTGCCAGTAATGGGGGGACTGAAGCTTTCTTT	NA	TRBJ1-1	11	TRBV19	NA
CASKEQGMGAEAFF	TGTGCCAGTAAAGAACAGGGAATGGGCGCTGAAGCTTTCTTT	NA	TRBJ1-1	14	TRBV19	NA
CASSTNRQVSYEKLFF	TGTGCCAGCAGCACTAATCGACAGGTTTCTTATGAAAAACTGTTTTTT	NA	TRBJ1-4	16	TRBV7-9	NA
CASRGRTGGAEAFF	TGTGCCAGCAGGGGTAGGACAGGGGGGGCTGAAGCTTTCTTT	TRBD1	TRBJ1-1	14	TRBV6-5	NA
CASSFTGTGNTIYF	TGTGCCAGCAGCTTCACAGGGACTGGAAACACCATATATTTT	NA	TRBJ1-3	14	TRBV5-4	once
CASRKEGTVWNGYTF	TGTGCCAGCCGAAAGGAGGGGACTGTATGGAATGGCTACACCTTC	NA	TRBJ1-2	15	TRBV6-5	NA
CASRDSNQPQHF	TGTGCCAGCAGGGACAGTAATCAGCCCCAGCATTTT	NA	TRBJ1-5	12	TRBV2	once
CSVDGRPNTEAFF	TGCAGCGTTGATGGCAGGCCGAACACTGAAGCTTTCTTT	NA	TRBJ1-1	13	TRBV29-1	NA
CASSPLLREGVYEQYF	TGTGCCAGCAGCCCCCTTTTGAGGGAGGGCGTCTACGAGCAGTACTTC	TRBD2	TRBJ2-7	16	TRBV3-1/TRBV3-2	NA
CASSLGLAGGSYEQYF	TGTGCCAGCAGTTTGGGACTAGCGGGAGGGTCCTACGAGCAGTACTTC	TRBD2	TRBJ2-7	16	TRBV28	NA
CASSLQGLEAFF	TGTGCCAGCAGCTTACAGGGTTTGGAAGCTTTCTTT	NA	TRBJ1-1	12	TRBV7-2	few
CASSRLGLAGVDEQFF	TGTGCCAGCAGCCGGCTTGGACTAGCGGGAGTCGACGAGCAGTTCTTC	TRBD2	TRBJ2-1	16	TRBV14	NA
CASSVVSGVGYGYTF	TGTGCCAGCAGCGTAGTGTCAGGGGTGGGCTATGGCTACACCTTC	NA	TRBJ1-2	15	TRBV9	NA
CASTRTANTEAFF	TGTGCCAGTACCCGGACAGCGAACACTGAAGCTTTCTTT	NA	TRBJ1-1	13	TRBV28	NA
CATSDTGTGGYQPQHF	TGTGCCACCAGTGATACTGGGACAGGCGGCTATCAGCCCCAGCATTTT	TRBD1	TRBJ1-5	16	TRBV24-1	NA
CASIPGQGEGYGYTF	TGCGCCAGCATCCCAGGACAGGGAGAGGGCTATGGCTACACCTTC	TRBD1	TRBJ1-2	15	TRBV10-2	NA
CASSPRGGPETQYF	TGCGCCAGCAGCCCGAGGGGGGGTCCAGAGACCCAGTACTTC	NA	TRBJ2-5	14	TRBV5-1	NA
CASSPGAGSPLHF	TGTGCCAGCTCACCGGGGGCTGGTTCACCCCTCCACTTT	NA	TRBJ1-6	13	TRBV18	NA
CASSSGQGDIYEQYF	TGTGCCAGCAGCTCCGGACAGGGTGACATCTACGAGCAGTACTTC	TRBD1	TRBJ2-7	15	TRBV5-4	NA
CASRPKDSPYNSPLHF	TGTGCCAGCAGGCCAAAGGACAGTCCCTATAATTCACCCCTCCACTTT	NA	TRBJ1-6	16	TRBV2	NA
CASSPNNTEAFF	TGTGCCAGCAGCCCCAATAACACTGAAGCTTTCTTT	NA	TRBJ1-1	12	TRBV28	NA
CASSLGGTNYGYTF	TGTGCCAGCAGTTTAGGCGGGACTAACTATGGCTACACCTTC	NA	TRBJ1-2	14	TRBV27	NA
CASRDLPSGGYTF	TGTGCCAGCAGAGACCTACCGTCGGGTGGCTACACCTTC	NA	TRBJ1-2	13	TRBV6-5	NA
CASSPLGGPQHF	TGTGCCAGCTCACCTCTAGGAGGGCCCCAGCATTTT	NA	TRBJ1-5	12	TRBV18	NA
CASSPISGREDHYGYTF	TGTGCCAGCAGTCCGATCTCAGGCAGGGAAGATCACTATGGCTACACCTTC	NA	TRBJ1-2	17	TRBV7-2	NA
CASRGLAGGPIETQYF	TGTGCCAGCAGAGGGCTAGCGGGAGGCCCGATAGAGACCCAGTACTTC	TRBD2	TRBJ2-5	16	TRBV11-2	NA
CASSQVLGSSVEQYF	TGCGCCAGCAGCCAGGTACTCGGGAGTTCCGTCGAGCAGTACTTC	NA	TRBJ2-7	15	TRBV4-1	NA
CASSLGRNYGYTF	TGTGCCAGCAGCTTGGGGAGGAACTATGGCTACACCTTC	NA	TRBJ1-2	13	TRBV5-6	NA
CASELVNTGELFF	TGTGCCAGCGAACTAGTGAACACCGGGGAGCTGTTTTTT	NA	TRBJ2-2	13	TRBV6-5	NA
CASSASVAGGGELFF	TGTGCCAGCAGCGCCTCCGTAGCGGGAGGTGGGGAGCTGTTTTTT	TRBD2	TRBJ2-2	15	TRBV7-3	NA
CASSPGQPDTQYF	TGTGCCAGCAGCCCCGGTCAACCAGATACGCAGTATTTT	NA	TRBJ2-3	13	TRBV6-5	few
CASSQDRSLAVYNEQFF	TGCGCCAGCAGCCAAGATCGAAGTCTGGCTGTTTACAATGAGCAGTTCTTC	NA	TRBJ2-1	17	TRBV4-1	NA
CARHTSLTENYGYTF	TGTGCCAGACATACGTCCCTGACAGAGAATTATGGCTACACCTTC	NA	TRBJ1-2	15	TRBV6-4	NA
CASSSRTEAFF	TGTGCCAGTAGTAGTAGAACTGAAGCTTTCTTT	NA	TRBJ1-1	11	TRBV19	NA
CATSALGPARVYEQYF	TGTGCCACCAGTGCCCTAGGGCCAGCGAGGGTTTACGAGCAGTACTTC	NA	TRBJ2-7	16	TRBV24-1	NA
CASSFISTDTQYF	TGTGCCAGCAGCTTCATTAGCACAGATACGCAGTATTTT	NA	TRBJ2-3	13	TRBV7-6	NA
CASSSYSLRSSGNTIYF	TGTGCCAGCAGCTCTTACAGCTTACGAAGCTCTGGAAACACCATATATTTT	NA	TRBJ1-3	17	TRBV5-6	NA
CATSDRGGPVYEQYF	TGTGCCACCAGTGATCGAGGGGGACCAGTCTACGAGCAGTACTTC	NA	TRBJ2-7	15	TRBV24-1	NA
CASSRTDRGRNTIYF	TGTGCCAGCAGTAGAACAGACAGGGGGCGAAACACCATATATTTT	TRBD1	TRBJ1-3	15	TRBV6-5	NA
CAWSIWDRVNYGYTF	TGTGCCTGGAGTATTTGGGACAGGGTGAACTATGGCTACACCTTC	TRBD1	TRBJ1-2	15	TRBV30	NA